This entry lists 23 T cell receptor beta chains sequenced from one sample in a study of blood T cell repertoires in COVID-19. TCRdb keeps only in-frame clones here, not all; method: immunoSEQ multiplex PCR. The repertoire has about 170,000 clones, 65% to 85% of them found once; the top ten carry about 10%. Sequencing input: peripheral blood. Every receptor here comes from an elderly woman with active or convalescent COVID-19.

This clone was seen a handful of times. The V call is TRBV6-6, the J call TRBJ2-2; 8 positions match TRBD2. The CDR3 loop spans 16 amino acids. Germline V gives CDR1 MNHNY, CDR2 SVGAGI (reference sequence). The J segment lost 8 bases and the V segment lost 0 bases, leaving 8 bases of the junction unmatched. CDR3: CASSYSSTGGAGELFF. Here the CDR3 DNA reads TGTGCCAGCAGTTACTCGAGCACCGGGGGGGCTGGGGAGCTGTTTTTT.

The rearrangement links TRBV10-3 to TRBJ2-7; the D gene is possibly TRBD1 (8 bases). This CDR3 has 15 amino acids. Germline loops: CDR1 ENHRY, CDR2 SYGVKD. Trimming removed 4 bases at V and 3 bases at J, with 16 bases between. This CDR3 is CAISVATGEGYEQYF. In DNA form, the CDR3 reads TGTGCCATCAGTGTGGCGACAGGGGAGGGCTACGAGCAGTACTTC.

This chain connects TRBV5-4 to TRBJ2-7, with TRBD1 matching over 8 bases. The CDR3 consists of 13 residues. V gave up 3 bases and J gave up 7 bases; unmatched junction bases: 6. The germline V gene has CDR1 SGHNT and CDR2 YYREEE (reference sequence). The CDR3 bases are TGTGCCAGCAGCTCGGACAGGGCGGGGGAGCAGTACTTC. Its protein product is CASSSDRAGEQYF. Based on the CDR3 plus reference TRBV5-4 and TRBJ2-7, the full variable domain is ETGVTQSPTHLIKTRGQQVTLRCSSQSGHNTVSWYQQALGQGPQFIFQYYREEENGRGNFPPRFSGLQFPNYSSELNVNALELDDSALYLCASSSDRAGEQYFGPGTRLTVT.

The V gene is TRBV4-3, the J gene TRBJ1-5, with D unclear. V gave up 1 base and J gave up 0 bases, with 10 bases separating them. Germline assignment: CDR1 LGHNA and CDR2 YSLEER. The CDR3 has 16 residues. The CDR3 loop reads CASSQAHSYSNQPQHF. In nucleotides, the CDR3 is TGCGCCAGCAGCCAAGCTCATAGTTATAGCAATCAGCCCCAGCATTTT.

This clone was seen once. This chain connects TRBV6-5 to TRBJ1-2, with D unresolved. The V and J ends lost 5 bases and 6 bases respectively, with 16 bases between them. The germline V gene has CDR1 MNHEY and CDR2 SVGAGI. This CDR3 is built from 14 residues. DNA of the CDR3: TGTGCCAGCAGTACCGGTCCCTTTTCAAATGGCTACACCTTC. Its translation: CASSTGPFSNGYTF.

The rearrangement joins TRBV30 to TRBJ2-6; 8 positions agree with TRBD1. The CDR3 is 17 amino acids. With V trimmed by 5 bases and J by 2 bases, 11 bases remained unmatched. The germline V gene encodes CDR1 GTSNPN and CDR2 SVGIG (reference sequence). CDR3 DNA sequence: TGTGCCTGGGTGCCTGGGACAGGCCCTCCTGGGGCCAACGTCCTGACTTTC. It codes for CAWVPGTGPPGANVLTF.

The table lists this clone with a few counts. J is TRBJ1-1 and V is TRBV10-1; 10 positions match TRBD1. The CDR3 is 16 amino acids. Germline-derived CDR1 and CDR2 are WNHNN and SYGVQD (reference sequence). The ends lost 2 bases at V and 1 base at J; junction bases unmatched: 4. The CDR3 region is CASSERQGAGNTEAFF. In DNA, the CDR3 is TGCGCCAGCAGTGAGCGACAGGGGGCCGGGAACACTGAAGCTTTCTTT.

Here the CDR3 DNA reads TGTGCCAGCAGCCGGAGCGGTTTCGATGGGGAGCAGTACTTC. Its translation is CASSRSGFDGEQYF. The chain is built from TRBV3-1 (or the pseudogene TRBV3-2) and TRBJ2-7, with D possibly matching TRBD2 (5 bases). This CDR3 has 14 amino acids. V lost 4 bases and J 7 bases, leaving 17 bases between the germline ends. Germline V gene sequence: CDR1 LGHDT, CDR2 YNNKEL (reference sequence).

This rearrangement joins TRBV27 to TRBJ1-3, with a possible D match to TRBD1 (6 bases). Trimming took 8 bases from V and 10 from J, leaving 9 bases between them. This CDR3 comprises 10 residues. Germline CDR1 and CDR2: MNHEY and SMNVEV (reference sequence). CDR3 protein: CASWGLTIYF. Written as DNA, the CDR3 is TGTGCCAGCTGGGGGCTGACCATATATTTT.

The rearrangement joins TRBV7-2 to TRBJ1-5, with D uncertain. CDR1 and CDR2 (germline): SGHTA, FQGNSA. The CDR3 is 13 residues long. The V gene lost 5 bases and the J gene lost 4 bases, with 9 bases spanning the gap. The CDR3 protein is CASSPSVNQPQHF. The CDR3 DNA reads TGTGCCAGCAGCCCTTCCGTGAATCAGCCCCAGCATTTT.

This rearrangement joins TRBV5-5 to TRBJ2-7; D unclear. The V gene's germline CDR1 is SGHKS and CDR2 YYEKEE (reference sequence). Trimming took 3 bases from V and 4 from J, leaving 5 bases between them. The CDR3 covers 11 residues. CDR3 DNA sequence: TGTGCCAGCAGCTCTCTGTACGAGCAGTACTTC. Translating it yields CASSSLYEQYF.

This sequence joins TRBV7-2 and TRBJ2-5; D may be TRBD2 (5 bases). The V end was cut by 3 bases, the J end by 5 bases, with 10 bases between. CDR1 and CDR2 from the germline V gene are SGHTA and FQGNSA. The CDR3 length is 13 residues. This CDR3 is CASSLGTRETQYF. The CDR3 DNA reads as TGTGCCAGCAGCTTGGGCACTAGGGAGACCCAGTACTTC.

The chain is built from TRBV18 and TRBJ2-1, with D perhaps TRBD2 (6 bases). Germline V gives CDR1 KGHSH, CDR2 LQKENI. The CDR3 runs to 13 residues. V lost 2 bases and J 8 bases, leaving 10 bases between the germline ends. DNA for the CDR3: TGTGCCAGCTCACCAAGCGGGCTCGATGAGCAGTTCTTC. It is translated as CASSPSGLDEQFF.

The chain employs TRBV7-2 and TRBJ1-2; D not resolved. The V end was cut by 5 bases, the J end by 2 bases, with 12 bases between. The CDR3 loop spans 14 amino acids. The germline gives CDR1 SGHTA, CDR2 FQGNSA. The CDR3 here is CASSPLDGNYGYTF. The DNA of the CDR3 is TGTGCCAGCAGCCCCTTAGACGGGAACTATGGCTACACCTTC.

V gene TRBV7-9 combines with J gene TRBJ1-6, with 11 bases lining up with TRBD1. J lost 9 bases, V lost 6 bases, and 4 bases had no gene match. This CDR3 is 14 amino acids long. CDR1 is SEHNR and CDR2 is FQNEAQ in the germline V gene (reference sequence). As DNA, the CDR3 is TGTGCCAGCAGTCCCGGGACAGGGGGTTCACCCCTCCACTTT. This encodes CASSPGTGGSPLHF.

The J gene is TRBJ1-1, the V gene TRBV10-3; D is possibly TRBD1 (5 bases). Germline V gives CDR1 ENHRY, CDR2 SYGVKD. V shed 1 base and J shed 2 bases, with 11 bases lying between them. This CDR3 spans 15 amino acids. The CDR3 sequence: CAISELGGTNTEAFF. The CDR3 DNA reads as TGTGCCATCAGTGAGTTGGGGGGAACAAACACTGAAGCTTTCTTT.

V and J are TRBV9 and TRBJ2-7, with D perhaps matching TRBD2 (6 bases). This CDR3 has 12 residues. The germline V gene encodes CDR1 SGDLS and CDR2 YYNGEE. V dropped 4 bases and J dropped 3 bases, with 8 bases sitting between them. CDR3 DNA sequence: TGTGCCAGCAGCAGTAGCGGCTACGAGCAGTACTTC. Translating gives CASSSSGYEQYF.

This chain connects TRBV20-1 to TRBJ2-5; D ambiguous. V dropped 5 bases and J dropped 5 bases, with 9 bases sitting between them. CDR1 is DFQATT and CDR2 is SNEGSKA in the germline V gene (reference sequence). CDR3 length equals 11 residues. In DNA, the CDR3 is TGCAGTGCTGGCATCCCTGAGACCCAGTACTTC. Its translation: CSAGIPETQYF.

This clone was observed a handful of times. The chain is built from TRBV7-2 and TRBJ2-7, with a tentative D call TRBD1 (6 bases). CDR1 is SGHTA and CDR2 is FQGNSA in the germline V gene. The CDR3 is made up of 11 amino acids. V lost 6 bases and J 7 bases, leaving 10 bases between the germline ends. The CDR3 nucleotides are TGTGCCAGCAGAAAAGACAGGGAGCAGTACTTC. The encoded protein is CASRKDREQYF.

This clone is a singleton in its sample. The V and J genes are TRBV7-2 and TRBJ2-7; 8 bases map to TRBD1. Germline-derived CDR1 and CDR2 are SGHTA and FQGNSA. V was clipped by 2 bases and J by 4 bases; unmatched bases: 7. This CDR3 contains 15 residues. The CDR3: CASSLYLGQGYEQYF. The CDR3 nucleotides read TGTGCCAGCAGCTTATACTTAGGACAGGGTTACGAGCAGTACTTC.

The V gene is TRBV10-3, the J gene TRBJ2-5; a possible D gene is TRBD2 (6 bases). CDR1 is ENHRY and CDR2 is SYGVKD in the germline V gene. Trimming took off 0 bases at V and 7 bases at J, with 15 bases between the two ends. There are 15 residues in the CDR3. CDR3 loop: CAISESLAGSGTQYF. CDR3 nucleotide sequence: TGTGCCATCAGTGAGTCGCTGGCGGGGTCGGGGACCCAGTACTTC.

V usage is TRBV12-3 or TRBV12-4 and J usage is TRBJ1-2; 8 bases agree with TRBD1. The length of the CDR3 is 13 residues. V was pared by 4 bases and J by 8 bases, with 6 bases of the junction left unmatched. This CDR3 reads CASSSTGAQGYTF. DNA for the CDR3: TGTGCCAGCAGTTCGACAGGGGCACAGGGCTACACCTTC.

The sample holds one count of this clone. V and J are TRBV18 and TRBJ2-5; 11 positions match TRBD2. The V gene end was trimmed by 2 bases and the J gene end by 4 bases; junction bases not matched to a gene: 3. The germline V gene encodes CDR1 KGHSH and CDR2 LQKENI. The CDR3 has 15 residues. Here the CDR3 DNA reads TGTGCCAGCTCACCAGCCCTAGCGGGGGGAGAGACCCAGTACTTC. Its translation is CASSPALAGGETQYF.